This T cell receptor beta chain was retrieved from a study of blood T cell repertoires in COVID-19. The overall study: Sample material is recorded as cDNA or gDNA derived from T cells, B-cell-depleted T cells, or PBMCs.

V shed 4 bases, J shed 7 bases, and the junction held 3 bases outside the gene matches. Germline V gene lookup returns CDR1 LGHDT and CDR2 YNNKEL (reference sequence). This CDR3 region has 13 residues. Original handling: Scientists estimated how many nucleated cells there were by amplifying reference gene primers. Clones were sequenced by immunoSEQ multiplex PCR, and TCRdb holds only the in-frame ones, with some missing. Clone size and the V and J calls come from that table; the DNA yielded D and trimming. The repertoire holds around 270,000 clones, with about 89% as singletons. The source is a woman aged 45-59 years with acute or convalescent COVID-19. The specimen sequenced was peripheral blood. This sequence joins TRBV3-1 (or the pseudogene TRBV3-2) and TRBJ1-4, with 7 positions matching TRBD1. CDR3 in amino acids: CASSPGTAEKLFF. CDR3 sequence (DNA): TGTGCCAGCAGCCCCGGGACAGCTGAAAAACTGTTTTTT.